This T cell receptor beta chain stems from a study of blood T cell repertoires in COVID-19 (dated by TCRdb to the early 2020s). General notes on the study: Samples covering the acute and convalescent phases of COVID-19 were provided by collaborators in the United States, Italy and Spain. The material from the prospective study consisted of cDNA or gDNA derived from T cells, B-cell-depleted T cells, or PBMCs. The dataset comprised deeply sampled blood TCRbeta repertoires from subjects exposed to, actively infected with, or recovered from COVID-19. The repertoires were released in a freely available public database meant as a resource for research on the immune response to SARS-CoV-2. The samples were drawn from the first 160 participants of the ongoing ImmuneRACE study and from more than 1,000 subjects provided by 6 global collaborators. Sample metadata almost always included a de-identified subject ID, COVID-19 status, age in years and sex. Where available, HLA class I and class II types were obtained from metadata supplied by the sample provider rather than from assay-based typing. Results the study describes overall, beyond this receptor: The amount of clinical and demographic metadata varied by source and participant and was provided uncurated.

As regards this clone: The clone's antigen remains unknown. No base quality values were provided; no much bigger clone lies one nucleotide off.

In Seattle, one collaborating source enrolled patients while the infection was active and tracked those patients longitudinally over the course of disease. Collaborating institutions collected whole blood in K2EDTA tubes following their own protocols. For TCRbeta analysis, collaborators shipped samples as frozen whole blood, isolated PBMCs, or DNA extracted from either of those sample types. TCRbeta CDR3 regions were amplified from genomic DNA by means of the immunoSEQ Assay, a bias-controlled multiplex PCR. In the paper's pipeline: Nucleated cell counts per sample were estimated from amplification of reference gene primers within the assay. To quantify the absolute abundance of each unique TCRbeta CDR3 rearrangement, sequence reads were collapsed and filtered. For each sample, productive Simpson clonality was calculated as the square root of Simpson's diversity index across productive rearrangements. TCRdb retrieved this table from immuneACCESS and kept in-frame rearrangements only. Not all clones are present; in checked studies, unresolved V genes account for under half, and no reason is known for the remainder. That table gives V, J and clone size, and the DNA gave D and trimming. The sample includes hundreds of thousands of clones, with 80% to 90% observed a single time. The ten largest clonotypes hold roughly 2.1% of the sample.

After removal of 1 base from V and 4 bases from J, the junction retains 9 bases not matched to a gene. The germline V gene supplies CDR1 KGHSH and CDR2 LQKENI. The CDR3 sequence holds 18 residues, the cysteine and phenylalanine included. The kept DNA is CDR3 alone, 54 bases in frame from the first base. This TCR derives from a woman aged 60-75 years with COVID-19, enrolled during active disease. The V gene is TRBV18 and the J gene is TRBJ2-1, and TRBD2 matches 11 of the central bases. The sequenced sample consisted of peripheral blood. The nucleotide sequence reads TGTGCCAGCTCACCACTTCCCTTAGCGGGGGGGACATACAATGAGCAGTTCTTC. It specifies CASSPLPLAGGTYNEQFF.